Given below is one TCR beta chain in context. The specificity of this receptor is unknown. The sequencer listed for this sample is NextSeq 550. The Human TCR Profiling Kit (MiLaboratory) was used to make UMI-labeled 5' RACE TRB cDNA libraries. The full amount of extracted RNA was used for cDNA synthesis, and the full amount of resulting cDNA was used for PCR amplification. Libraries were prepared in parallel with an identical number of PCR cycles. The source study handled its data this way. With a minimum of two reads required per UMI, MIGEC and MiXCR pulled out about 50,000 +/- 10,000 unique UMI-labeled TRB cDNA molecules from each library. On average, roughly 40,000 +/- 10,000 functional in-frame TRB CDR3 nucleotide clonotypes lacking stop codons were found per library. Diversity metrics, including normalized Shannon-Wiener and Chao1, were computed in VDJtools after downsampling to 5000 UMI-labeled TRB molecules per sample. VDJtools was used to calculate clonotype-size-weighted physicochemical properties of the central five CDR3 residues, namely interaction energy, strength, volume and Kidera factor 4. Following TCRdb reprocessing, every CDR3 protein sequence forms one entry, and DNA is not provided. The V and J calls were determined by TCRdb, not by the authors. This sample's table contains some 53,000 distinct CDR3 sequences. Over 0.45% of the sample belongs to the ten largest clones.

This sample is part of a study of CXCR3-negative and CXCR3-positive naive CD8 T cells (dated by TCRdb to about 2019). A note on the overall study: In total, around 140 million TRB reads were obtained, or roughly 1.5 +/- 0.3 million reads per library. Data from ten to twelve donors, pooled across two independent experiments, went into the diversity and physicochemical repertoire analyses. Naive subsets from a handful of donors and memory cells from 3 donors were included in the TRBV-TRBJ cluster analysis. Beyond this particular receptor, the publication reports: Both naive subsets had comparably high repertoire diversity, while memory CD8+ T cells had much lower repertoire diversity. Freshly isolated PBMCs were used for most assays because CXCR3 expression partially decreased after cryopreservation. TRBV-TRBJ usage was similar between naive CXCR3-negative and CXCR3-positive cells from the same donor, while memory cells showed distinct patterns. Because surface CD5, which is linked to self-reactivity in mice, was comparable between the naive subsets, TCR interaction strength was also inferred from TRB CDR3 physicochemical properties. TRB CDR3s from CXCR3-positive naive cells showed higher hydrophobicity (lower Kidera factor 4), lower energy, and higher strength and volume indices than CXCR3-negative naive cells.

For every CD8+ T cell subset, approximately 300,000 cells were flow-sorted straight into RLT lysis buffer, and each subset was sorted in triplicate. To exclude memory contaminants, naive CD8+ T cells were stringently defined as CD45RO-CCR7+CD27+CD95-. Peripheral blood mononuclear cells were isolated from buffy coats by standard density gradient centrifugation. A FACSAria III was used to flow-sort naive CXCR3-negative and CXCR3-positive CD8+ T cells. Total RNA was extracted from sorted cells using an RNeasy Mini Kit. The CDR3 runs 15 amino acids, cysteine and phenylalanine included. DNA for this receptor is not on file.

The sample consisted of naive CXCR3+ CD8+ T cells from blood. The sample's cell subset or site, from its label and the paper: CD45RO-CCR7+CD27+CD95- naive CD8+ T cells expressing CXCR3 (TNR3+). This sequence was found in a human donor in good health. Some clones in this sample may be carry-over from other donors' samples. Recombination connected TRBV12-3 or TRBV12-4 to TRBJ2-5; TCRdb reports TRBD1, a call that lacks DNA to check it against. The CDR3 protein is CASSPARSVQETQYF.